The present T cell receptor (beta chain) was sequenced within a study of OX40 agonist ivuxolimab in advanced cancers. The wider study: It was ivuxolimab, an agonistic anti-OX40 (CD134) antibody, that patients were treated with. The study enrolled dose-escalation patients with hepatocellular carcinoma, melanoma, renal cell or head and neck cancer.

In its sample, this clone was seen a few times. Its specificity is not known. The CDR3 runs 17 residues. Germline V gene data show CDR1 as SGHTA and CDR2 as FQGTGA. V lost 3 bases and J 1 base, leaving 18 bases between the germline ends. Study findings and constraints: Clones of CD4+ and CD8+ blood T cells grew by week 6 at doses of 0.1 to 3.0 mg/kg. Certain nonresponders likewise exhibited a low normalized T-cell clonal expansion.

The data were produced by immunoSEQ multiplex PCR, yet TCRdb's version contains in-frame clones alone and is incomplete. The sample yields about 130,000 clones, roughly 90% seen once. The sequence was collected from an adult with an advanced solid tumor such as melanoma, head and neck, liver or kidney cancer. The rearrangement joins TRBV7-3 to TRBJ2-5, with D possibly matching TRBD2 (5 bases). Source: CD4+ or CD8+ T cells sorted from blood, taken in a trial of the OX40 agonist ivuxolimab. CDR3 sequence reads: CASSFGRPGSAQETQYF. CDR3 bases: TGTGCCAGCAGCTTTGGACGGCCGGGGAGTGCCCAAGAGACCCAGTACTTC.